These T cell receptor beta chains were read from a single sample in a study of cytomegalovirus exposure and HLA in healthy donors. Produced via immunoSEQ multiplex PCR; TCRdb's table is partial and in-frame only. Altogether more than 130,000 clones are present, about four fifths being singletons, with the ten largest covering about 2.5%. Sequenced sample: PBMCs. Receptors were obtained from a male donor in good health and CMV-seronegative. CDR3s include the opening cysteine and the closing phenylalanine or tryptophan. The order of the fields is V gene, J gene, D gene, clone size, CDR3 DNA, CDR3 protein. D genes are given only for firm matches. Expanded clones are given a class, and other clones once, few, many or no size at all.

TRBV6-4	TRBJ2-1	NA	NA	TGTGCCAGCAGTGACTCGCTGGGCTTCTACAATGAGCAGTTCTTC	CASSDSLGFYNEQFF
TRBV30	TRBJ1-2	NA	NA	TGTGCCTGGAGCAGTCATCCGGACAGCTATGGCTACACCTTC	CAWSSHPDSYGYTF
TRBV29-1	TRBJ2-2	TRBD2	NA	TGCAGCGTTCGACTAGCGGGAGTCCCAACCGGGGAGCTGTTTTTT	CSVRLAGVPTGELFF
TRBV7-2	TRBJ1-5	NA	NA	TGTGCCAGCACCTTTAAGGAGAGACAGCCCCAGCATTTT	CASTFKERQPQHF
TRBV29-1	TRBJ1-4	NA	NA	TGCAGCGTTGAGGAGTTCAGGGCCGGTAATGAAAAACTGTTTTTT	CSVEEFRAGNEKLFF
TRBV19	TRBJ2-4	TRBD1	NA	TGTGCCAGTAGTTATAATGCAGGGGGCAGAAACATTCAGTACTTC	CASSYNAGGRNIQYF
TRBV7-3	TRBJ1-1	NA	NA	TGTGCCAGCAGCTTACGCAGGGGCCTTATGAACACTGAAGCTTTCTTT	CASSLRRGLMNTEAFF
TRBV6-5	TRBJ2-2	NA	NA	TGTGCCAGCAGTTACGAGGAGGGAGTCAGCACCGGGGAGCTGTTTTTT	CASSYEEGVSTGELFF
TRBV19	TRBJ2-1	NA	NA	TGTGCCAGTAATAAGGGGTCATCCTACAATGAGCAGTTCTTC	CASNKGSSYNEQFF
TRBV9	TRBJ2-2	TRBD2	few	TGTGCCAGCAGCGGGAAGAATCTAGCGGGGACTTACACCGGGGAGCTGTTTTTT	CASSGKNLAGTYTGELFF
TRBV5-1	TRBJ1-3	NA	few	TGCGCCAGCAGCGGTCAGGGATCTGGAAACACCATATATTTT	CASSGQGSGNTIYF
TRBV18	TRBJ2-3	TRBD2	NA	TGTGCCAGCTCACCACCGCGAATTTCTAGCGGGGTTAGCACAGATACGCAGTATTTT	CASSPPRISSGVSTDTQYF
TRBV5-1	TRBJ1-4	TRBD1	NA	TGCGCCAGCAGCTCAGGACAGGGTGGCGAAAAACTGTTTTTT	CASSSGQGGEKLFF
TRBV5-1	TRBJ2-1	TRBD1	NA	TGCGCCAGCAGTCTCGGACAGGGGGTTGACAATGAGCAGTTCTTC	CASSLGQGVDNEQFF
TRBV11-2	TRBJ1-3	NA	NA	TGTGCCAGCAGCTTAGGCAGGCCCCCGGGAAACACCATATATTTT	CASSLGRPPGNTIYF
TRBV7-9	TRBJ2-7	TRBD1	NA	TGTGCCAGCAGCTACCGGGACAGACGGGCCGAAGAGCAGTACTTC	CASSYRDRRAEEQYF
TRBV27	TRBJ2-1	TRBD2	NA	TGTGCCAGCAGCGGACTAGCGAGCGATGAGCAGTTCTTC	CASSGLASDEQFF
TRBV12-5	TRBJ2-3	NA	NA	TGTGCTAGTGGTTTGGAACTGGCAGATACGCAGTATTTT	CASGLELADTQYF
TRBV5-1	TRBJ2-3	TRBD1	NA	TGCGCCAGCAGCTCCGCTACAGGGGGAGATACGCAGTATTTT	CASSSATGGDTQYF
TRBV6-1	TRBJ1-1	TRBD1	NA	TGTGCCAGCAGTGACGGACAGGGACCAACTGAAGCTTTCTTT	CASSDGQGPTEAFF
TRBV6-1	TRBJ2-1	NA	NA	TGTGCCAGCAGTCCCGAGAACATGAGGGATGAGCAGTTCTTC	CASSPENMRDEQFF
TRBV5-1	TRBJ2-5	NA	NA	TGCGCCAGCAGCTTGGAGGCGGCCAAGGAGACCCAGTACTTC	CASSLEAAKETQYF
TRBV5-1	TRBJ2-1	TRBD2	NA	TGCGCCAGCAGCGGGCCGGGACTAGCGGGAGGCGGCAATGAGCAGTTCTTC	CASSGPGLAGGGNEQFF
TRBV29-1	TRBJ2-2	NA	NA	TGCAGCGTGGGCAGGGTTGGCACCGGGGAGCTGTTTTTT	CSVGRVGTGELFF